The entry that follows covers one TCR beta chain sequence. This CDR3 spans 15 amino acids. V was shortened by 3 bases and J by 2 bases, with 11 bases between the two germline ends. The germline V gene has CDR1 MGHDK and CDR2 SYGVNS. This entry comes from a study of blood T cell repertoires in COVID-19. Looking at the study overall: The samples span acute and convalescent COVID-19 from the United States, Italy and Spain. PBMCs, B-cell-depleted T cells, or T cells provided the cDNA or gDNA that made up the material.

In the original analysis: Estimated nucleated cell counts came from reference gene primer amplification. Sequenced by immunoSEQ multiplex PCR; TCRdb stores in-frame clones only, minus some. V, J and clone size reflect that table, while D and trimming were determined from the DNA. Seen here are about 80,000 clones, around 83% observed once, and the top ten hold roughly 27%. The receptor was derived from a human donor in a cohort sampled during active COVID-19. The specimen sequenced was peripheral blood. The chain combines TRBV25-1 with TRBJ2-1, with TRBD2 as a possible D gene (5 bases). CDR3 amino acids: CASSDINGAYNEQFF. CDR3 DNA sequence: TGTGCCAGCAGTGACATCAACGGGGCCTACAATGAGCAGTTCTTC.